This TCR beta chain was sequenced during a study of blood T cell repertoires in COVID-19. Study details: Collection of acute and convalescent COVID-19 samples took place in the United States, Italy and Spain. T cells, B-cell-depleted T cells, or PBMCs provided the cDNA or gDNA that served as material.

Original processing notes: Nucleated cell counts were estimated from reference gene primer amplification. Only in-frame clones appear in the TCRdb table, and some are missing; sequencing was by immunoSEQ multiplex PCR. V and J calls and clone size are copied from that table; D and trimming were computed from the DNA. The sample records roughly 220,000 clones, 86% being singletons. Cohort placement rested on clinical history that participants reported themselves. The CDR3 runs 19 residues. Germline V CDR1 and CDR2: LNHDA, SQIVND (reference sequence). V was shortened by 3 bases and J by 2 bases, with 23 bases between the two germline ends.

Input material: PBMCs or T cells enriched from blood (not recorded which). The clonotype originates from a woman between 40 and 55 years old with acute COVID-19. The rearrangement joins TRBV19 to TRBJ2-1, with D maybe TRBD1 (9 bases). The CDR3 DNA reads TGTGCCAGTAGTATCGGGACAGGGTGGCTAGCGGGCGCCTACAATGAGCAGTTCTTC. Translation gives CASSIGTGWLAGAYNEQFF.